The 20 T cell receptor beta chains in this list originate from one sample, sequenced in a study of shared clonotypes between healthy human individuals. Profiling relied on immunoSEQ multiplex PCR, and the TCRdb table lists in-frame clones only, not all of them. The sample has 400,000 to 550,000 clones; around 79% are singletons. The specimen was PBMCs. The receptors stem from a woman aged 40 to 50 in good health. Some clones in this sample may be carry-over from other donors' samples.

For the CDR3, the DNA is TGTGCCAGCAGCCAAGATATTTGGGACACGAGCTCTGGAAACACCATATATTTT. It yields the protein CASSQDIWDTSSGNTIYF. The gene calls are TRBV4-2 and TRBJ1-3; D is possibly TRBD1 (6 bases). Trimming shortened V by 0 bases and J by 0 bases, and 15 bases separated the two germline ends. Germline loops: CDR1 LGHNA, CDR2 YNFKEQ. This CDR3 region has 18 residues.

The CDR3 DNA reads as TGTGCCAGCAGCGAACAGCTACAAGAGACCCAGTACTTC. This encodes CASSEQLQETQYF. The chain uses TRBV5-4 and TRBJ2-5; D unresolved. V dropped 4 bases and J dropped 2 bases, with 9 bases sitting between them. Germline values: CDR1 SGHNT, CDR2 YYREEE (reference sequence). The CDR3 totals 13 residues.

The chain recombines TRBV25-1 with TRBJ2-6, with D perhaps TRBD1 (5 bases). The CDR3 runs to 16 residues. Trimming shortened V by 2 bases and J by 4 bases, and 12 bases separated the two germline ends. Looked up from germline, CDR1 is MGHDK and CDR2 is SYGVNS. DNA of the CDR3: TGTGCCAGCAGTGAAGGGCAGGGCTCCGGGGCCAACGTCCTGACTTTC. Protein: CASSEGQGSGANVLTF.

The rearrangement joins TRBV28 to TRBJ1-1; perhaps TRBD1 as D (6 bases). CDR1 is MDHEN and CDR2 is SYDVKM in the germline V gene. CDR3 length equals 14 residues. The ends were cut back, 4 bases at V and 4 bases at J, with 13 bases in the middle. CDR3 in DNA: TGTGCCAGCAGTTCCGGACAGATCGGCACTGAAGCTTTCTTT. This sequence encodes CASSSGQIGTEAFF. The full variable domain, with the rest looked up from reference TRBV28 and TRBJ1-1, is DVKVTQSSRYLVKRTGEKVFLECVQDMDHENMFWYRQDPGLGLRLIYFSYDVKMKEKGDIPEGYSVSREKKERFSLILESASTNQTSMYLCASSSGQIGTEAFFGQGTRLTVV.

The chain recombines TRBV7-3 with TRBJ2-5; 13 positions agree with TRBD2. The CDR3 covers 15 residues. Germline CDR1 reads SGHTA; CDR2 reads FQGTGA. Unmatched junction bases numbered 5, after V lost 5 bases and J lost 5 bases. CDR3 protein: CASSPLGLAGETQYF. The DNA of the CDR3 is TGTGCCAGCAGCCCCCTGGGACTAGCGGGGGAGACCCAGTACTTC. Full variable domain (rest looked up from reference TRBV7-3 and TRBJ2-5): GAGVSQTPSNKVTEKGKYVELRCDPISGHTALYWYRQSLGQGPEFLIYFQGTGAADDSGLPNDRFFAVRPEGSVSTLKIQRTERGDSAVYLCASSPLGLAGETQYFGPGTRLLVL.

The J gene is TRBJ1-2, the V gene TRBV15; tentatively, D is TRBD1 (5 bases). Trimming took 0 bases from V and 6 from J, leaving 8 bases between them. Germline V CDR1 and CDR2: LNHNV, YYDKDF (reference sequence). CDR3 size: 13 residues. CDR3 bases: TGTGCCACCAGCAGAGATTCAGGGAATGGCTACACCTTC. It yields the protein CATSRDSGNGYTF.

The rearrangement joins TRBV27 to TRBJ1-2; TRBD1 matches 7 bases. V trimming: 6 bases; J trimming: 2 bases; junction bases outside the gene matches: 6. This CDR3 spans 14 amino acids. The germline gives CDR1 MNHEY, CDR2 SMNVEV (reference sequence). CDR3 in DNA: TGTGCCAGCAGCCCGGGACAGACAAACTATGGCTACACCTTC. Protein sequence: CASSPGQTNYGYTF.

The chain is built from TRBV28 and TRBJ2-7; D call uncertain. Germline lookup yields CDR1 MDHEN and CDR2 SYDVKM. The CDR3 extends over 13 amino acids. Deletions cut 4 bases from V and 3 bases from J, with 10 bases between. CDR3 sequence reads: CASSSPPDYEQYF. CDR3 nucleotides: TGTGCCAGCAGTTCCCCTCCGGACTACGAGCAGTACTTC.

The CDR3 loop is CASSQSREKLFF. CDR3 nucleotides: TGTGCCAGCTCCCAGAGTAGGGAAAAACTGTTTTTT. This chain uses TRBV18 with TRBJ1-4, with D hard to call. Germline V gene lookup returns CDR1 KGHSH and CDR2 LQKENI. V lost 6 bases to trimming and J lost 8 bases, with 10 bases between them. This CDR3 contains 12 residues.

The count of this clone is one. V usage is TRBV15 and J usage is TRBJ2-7; 9 bases agree with TRBD2. Germline values: CDR1 LNHNV, CDR2 YYDKDF (reference sequence). With V trimmed by 0 bases and J by 2 bases, 11 bases remained unmatched. This CDR3 has 18 amino acids. CDR3 region: CATSRDRLAGLRTYEQYF. For the CDR3, the DNA is TGTGCCACCAGCAGAGATCGCCTAGCGGGATTACGAACCTACGAGCAGTACTTC.

The V call is TRBV29-1, the J call TRBJ2-2; D not resolved. The V end lost 4 bases, the J end lost 4 bases, and 13 bases lay between the germline ends. The CDR3 has 14 residues. CDR1 is SQVTM, CDR2 ANQGSEA, per germline. The CDR3 DNA follows: TGCAGCGTTGCGGGCGACCCGGTCACCGGGGAGCTGTTTTTT. It yields the protein CSVAGDPVTGELFF.

The gene calls are TRBV5-1 and TRBJ2-3; D gene uncertain. CDR1 and CDR2 (germline): SGHRS, YFSETQ. The CDR3 covers 16 residues. V shed 4 bases and J shed 0 bases, with 15 bases lying between them. Here the CDR3 DNA reads TGCGCCAGCAGCCCACCTATACCGAGTAGCACAGATACGCAGTATTTT. Translated: CASSPPIPSSTDTQYF.

The rearrangement links TRBV10-1 to TRBJ2-5; D remains ambiguous. The CDR3 contains 13 residues. V lost 2 bases, J lost 5 bases, and 9 bases lay in between. Germline CDR1 WNHNN, CDR2 SYGVQD (reference sequence). The CDR3 spells CASSERLWETQYF. For the CDR3, the DNA is TGCGCCAGCAGTGAGAGGCTGTGGGAGACCCAGTACTTC.

Only a few counts were recorded for this clone. The chain has TRBV19 and TRBJ2-3, with 10 nucleotides matching TRBD1. V lost 5 bases to trimming and J lost 6 bases; unmatched junction nucleotides: 2. CDR1 LNHDA and CDR2 SQIVND come from the germline V gene (reference sequence). The length of the CDR3 is 13 residues. The CDR3 DNA sequence: TGTGCCAGTAGTTCGGGACAGGGGGATACGCAGTATTTT. Translation gives CASSSGQGDTQYF.

The V call is TRBV21-1, the J call TRBJ2-5. TRBV21-1 is a pseudogene locus. The CDR3 is 9 amino acids. The CDR3, as DNA: TGTGCCAGACAAGAGACCCAGTACTTC. It translates to CARQETQYF.

Details on this clone: Other nucleotide sequences in the sample specify the same CDR3. The J gene is TRBJ2-5, the V gene TRBV5-6, with D tentatively TRBD1 (6 bases). The CDR3 has 13 amino acids. Between the trimmed V and J ends, which lost 0 bases and 5 bases, there was a span of 8 bases. CDR1 SGHDT and CDR2 YYEEEE come from the germline V gene. The CDR3 sequence is CASSLGGQETQYF. DNA of the CDR3: TGTGCCAGCAGCTTGGGGGGGCAGGAGACCCAGTACTTC.

CDR3 region: CASSEDGYNEQFF. The DNA of the CDR3 is TGCGCCAGCAGCGAGGACGGCTACAATGAGCAGTTCTTC. V usage is TRBV5-1 and J usage is TRBJ2-1; D is unresolved. V was pared by 4 bases and J by 3 bases, with 8 bases between. This CDR3 spans 13 amino acids. Germline CDR1 and CDR2: SGHRS and YFSETQ.

The chain uses TRBV6-5 and TRBJ2-5, with 9 bases identical to TRBD1. Trimming removed 2 bases from V and 7 bases from J; junction bases left unmatched: 8. There are 15 residues in the CDR3. Germline CDR1 reads MNHEY; CDR2 reads SVGAGI. The CDR3 nucleotides read TGTGCCAGCAGTTACGACAGGGGGGCCCAGGGGACCCAGTACTTC. Translation: CASSYDRGAQGTQYF.

The chain combines TRBV5-1 with TRBJ2-1; D ambiguous. This CDR3 region has 15 residues. CDR1 and CDR2 (germline): SGHRS, YFSETQ. Trimming stripped 0 bases from V and 1 base from J, with 8 bases between. CDR3 loop: CASSLASNSYNEQFF. The DNA of the CDR3 is TGCGCCAGCAGCTTGGCGAGCAATTCCTACAATGAGCAGTTCTTC.

This clone was detected a few times. This sequence joins TRBV10-2 and TRBJ2-7; perhaps TRBD2 as D (6 bases). Deletions cut 0 bases from V and 2 bases from J, with 14 bases between. This CDR3 region has 16 residues. Germline V CDR1 and CDR2: WSHSY, SAAADI. The CDR3 is CASSESVREMPYEQYF. CDR3 DNA: TGCGCCAGCAGTGAGTCGGTGCGGGAAATGCCCTACGAGCAGTACTTC.